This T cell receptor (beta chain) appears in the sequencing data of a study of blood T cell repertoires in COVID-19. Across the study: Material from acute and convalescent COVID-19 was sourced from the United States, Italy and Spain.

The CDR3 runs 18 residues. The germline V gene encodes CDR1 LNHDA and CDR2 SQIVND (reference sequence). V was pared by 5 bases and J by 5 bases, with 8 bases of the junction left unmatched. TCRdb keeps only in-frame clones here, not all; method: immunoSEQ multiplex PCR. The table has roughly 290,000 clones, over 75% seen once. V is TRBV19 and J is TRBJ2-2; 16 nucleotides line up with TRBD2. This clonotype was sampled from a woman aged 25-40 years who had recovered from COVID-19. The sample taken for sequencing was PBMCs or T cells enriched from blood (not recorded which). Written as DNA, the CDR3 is TGTGCCAGTAGTCAGTGGAGGGGACTAGCGGGAGGGACCGGGGAGCTGTTTTTT. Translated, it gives CASSQWRGLAGGTGELFF.